This record concerns one T cell receptor (beta chain) sequence. Its cognate antigen is unknown. The CDR3 length is 14 residues. The germline CDR1 and CDR2 sequences are MDHEN and SYDVKM. Trimming removed 6 bases from V and 4 bases from J, with 15 bases in between. Method: immunoSEQ multiplex PCR; TCRdb's copy keeps in-frame clones and lacks some. The sample gives approximately 2.5 million clones, more than 85% of which show up once; around 0.37% is in the top ten. The data were obtained in a study of shared clonotypes between healthy human individuals. Study observations and caveats: Relative to their counterparts shared across all four donors, non-shared clonotypes exhibited diminished generation probabilities. At large depth, rarefaction still showed sorted-subset sequencing to be incomplete.

The clonotype was recovered from a man in his late teens or twenties in good health. Some clones in this sample may be carry-over from other donors' samples. V and J are TRBV28 and TRBJ1-2; D might be TRBD1 (5 bases). Sequenced material: naive CD4+ T cells from PBMCs. The subset was: CD45RA+ positively selected. CDR3 loop: CASSRPHRPYGYTF. Here the CDR3 DNA reads TGTGCCAGCAGCCGACCCCACAGGCCCTATGGCTACACCTTC.